The 32 T cell receptor beta chains below all came from one sample that was sequenced in a study of technical replicates of blood from a few donors. Profiling relied on immunoSEQ multiplex PCR, and the TCRdb table lists in-frame clones only, not all of them. The table lists 45,000 to 60,000 clones, approximately 94% of them singletons, with around 3% in the top ten. Material for sequencing was PBMCs. All receptors derive from a human donor in good health. Some clones in this sample may be carry-over from other donors' samples.

This chain uses TRBV11-3 with TRBJ1-1; TRBD1 aligns across 7 bases. The length of the CDR3 is 13 residues. V lost 5 bases, J lost 1 base, and 1 base stayed unmatched. Germline V lookup: CDR1 SGHNT, CDR2 YENEEA. The CDR3 DNA follows: TGTGCCAGCAGCCGGACAGGGAACACTGAAGCTTTCTTT. Translating it yields CASSRTGNTEAFF.

The gene calls are TRBV7-2 and TRBJ1-3; D is perhaps TRBD1 (6 bases). CDR1 and CDR2 from the germline V gene are SGHTA and FQGNSA. This CDR3 comprises 15 residues. Trimming removed 5 bases from V and 4 bases from J, with 15 bases in between. For the CDR3, the DNA is TGTGCCAGCAGCCAAGGCCCAGGGGTCGGAAACACCATATATTTT. It translates to CASSQGPGVGNTIYF.

This clone was observed once. The chain has TRBV18 and TRBJ1-1; tentatively, D is TRBD1 (5 bases). This CDR3 has 11 amino acids. V was clipped by 6 bases and J by 4 bases, with 6 bases between them. CDR1 is KGHSH and CDR2 is LQKENI in the germline V gene. The DNA of the CDR3 is TGTGCCAGCTCTCAGGGCACTGAAGCTTTCTTT. Residues: CASSQGTEAFF.

This clone was recorded only once. The chain has TRBV4-3 and TRBJ2-3, with 9 bases fitting TRBD2. The CDR3 is made up of 17 amino acids. V gave up 0 bases and J gave up 2 bases; unmatched junction bases: 6. Germline assignment: CDR1 LGHNA and CDR2 YSLEER. CDR3 DNA sequence: TGCGCCAGCAGCCAAGATCGAGTAGCGGGGGTCACAGATACGCAGTATTTT. This translates into CASSQDRVAGVTDTQYF.

The V and J genes are TRBV6-1 and TRBJ2-2; 8 positions agree with TRBD1. This CDR3 has 20 amino acids. V was pared by 4 bases and J by 1 base, with 17 bases of the junction left unmatched. CDR1 is MNHNS and CDR2 is SASEGT in the germline V gene. CDR3 in DNA: TGTGCCAGCAGTGGGCGCAGTTACTCGACAGGGGCCAAGAACACCGGGGAGCTGTTTTTT. As protein: CASSGRSYSTGAKNTGELFF.

This chain uses TRBV5-1 with TRBJ1-4; tentative D call: TRBD1 (6 bases). CDR1 SGHRS and CDR2 YFSETQ come from the germline V gene. The CDR3 is made up of 15 amino acids. Trimming stripped 4 bases from V and 5 bases from J, with 15 bases between. CDR3 region: CASSMSTGLNEKLFF. CDR3 nucleotides: TGCGCCAGCAGCATGTCAACAGGGTTAAATGAAAAACTGTTTTTT.

The J gene is TRBJ1-2, the V gene TRBV7-9; TRBD1 is a possible D gene (6 bases). This CDR3 comprises 15 residues. Germline CDR1 and CDR2: SEHNR and FQNEAQ (reference sequence). The ends were cut back, 0 bases at V and 5 bases at J, with 13 bases in the middle. This chain's CDR3 is CASSLAWTDPYGYTF. In DNA form, the CDR3 reads TGTGCCAGCAGCTTAGCGTGGACAGACCCTTATGGCTACACCTTC.

The chain recombines TRBV4-2 with TRBJ2-5; D gene uncertain. The CDR3 length is 14 residues. Trimming took 2 bases from V and 5 from J, leaving 12 bases between them. Germline V lookup: CDR1 LGHNA, CDR2 YNFKEQ. The CDR3 region has the DNA TGTGCCAGCAGCCAAAACTTAGCCGGGGAGACCCAGTACTTC. Its translation: CASSQNLAGETQYF.

J is TRBJ2-3 and V is TRBV4-2; D gene ambiguous. Trimming removed 2 bases from V and 3 bases from J, with 6 bases in between. This CDR3 is built from 13 residues. Germline loops: CDR1 LGHNA, CDR2 YNFKEQ. The CDR3 loop reads CASSQIVTDTQYF. CDR3 in DNA: TGTGCCAGCAGCCAAATAGTGACAGATACGCAGTATTTT.

The chain joins TRBV29-1 to TRBJ1-1; D gene ambiguous. The CDR3 is 13 residues long. The germline V and J ends were trimmed by 4 bases and 0 bases, with 9 bases remaining between them. Germline CDR1 and CDR2: SQVTM and ANQGSEA. This CDR3 reads CSVAQVLNTEAFF. The CDR3 DNA sequence: TGCAGCGTTGCCCAGGTTTTGAACACTGAAGCTTTCTTT.

The V and J genes are TRBV19 and TRBJ1-4; no clear D. The CDR3 is 14 residues long. V lost 5 bases, J lost 4 bases, and 11 bases lay in between. From germline, CDR1 is LNHDA and CDR2 SQIVND (reference sequence). The CDR3 loop is CASSSWEGNEKLFF. DNA of the CDR3: TGTGCCAGTAGTTCGTGGGAGGGTAATGAAAAACTGTTTTTT.

The genes are TRBV30 and TRBJ2-7, with TRBD1 as a possible D gene (5 bases). Between the trimmed V and J ends, which lost 7 bases and 6 bases, there was a span of 13 bases. CDR1 GTSNPN and CDR2 SVGIG come from the germline V gene (reference sequence). The CDR3 contains 11 residues. CDR3 loop: CAYVQGAEQYF. DNA for the CDR3: TGTGCCTACGTCCAGGGTGCCGAGCAGTACTTC. Full variable domain (missing parts from reference TRBV30 and TRBJ2-7): SQTIHQWPATLVQPVGSPLSLECTVEGTSNPNLYWYRQAAGRGLQLLFYSVGIGQISSEVPQNLSASRPQDRQFILSSKKLLLSDSGFYLCAYVQGAEQYFGPGTRLTVT.

This clone was observed a few times. The rearrangement joins TRBV7-6 to TRBJ2-7; D is undetermined. Germline loops: CDR1 SGHVS, CDR2 FNYEAQ. V lost 10 bases, J lost 0 bases, and 13 bases lay in between. There are 13 residues in the CDR3. CDR3 protein: CATSSTRSYEQYF. The CDR3 DNA reads as TGTGCCACGTCTTCGACACGCTCCTACGAGCAGTACTTC. Full variable domain (outside the CDR3, taken from reference TRBV7-6 and TRBJ2-7): GAGVSQSPRYKVTKRGQDVALRCDPISGHVSLYWYRQALGQGPEFLTYFNYEAQQDKSGLPNDRFSAERPEGSISTLTIQRTEQRDSAMYRCATSSTRSYEQYFGPGTRLTVT.

The gene calls are TRBV2 and TRBJ2-7, with a possible D match to TRBD2 (6 bases). CDR1 is SNHLY, CDR2 FYNNEI, per germline. CDR3 size: 10 residues. V lost 10 bases, J lost 6 bases, and 10 bases lay in between. The CDR3 region is CATRESEQYF. The CDR3 nucleotides are TGTGCCACCCGGGAGTCCGAGCAGTACTTC.

This chain joins TRBV9 and TRBJ2-3, with TRBD1 matching 12 bases. CDR1 is SGDLS and CDR2 is YYNGEE in the germline V gene. The V gene end was trimmed by 3 bases and the J gene end by 6 bases; junction bases not matched to a gene: 5. The CDR3 extends over 15 amino acids. The DNA for the CDR3 is TGTGCCAGCAGCGGGGGACAGGGGGCCGGGGATACGCAGTATTTT. Translated: CASSGGQGAGDTQYF.

In DNA, the CDR3 is TGTGCCAGCAGCTTGGAGGGGAGGGGCTACGAGCAGTACTTC. It translates to CASSLEGRGYEQYF. This sequence joins TRBV5-5 and TRBJ2-7; 7 positions match TRBD2. The junction had 3 bases not matched to a gene; V was cut back by 0 bases and J by 3 bases. Germline values: CDR1 SGHKS, CDR2 YYEKEE (reference sequence). This CDR3 has 14 amino acids.

This chain uses TRBV2 with TRBJ2-3, with 8 bases lining up with TRBD2. CDR3 size: 14 residues. The V gene's germline CDR1 is SNHLY and CDR2 FYNNEI. V trimming: 7 bases; J trimming: 2 bases; junction bases outside the gene matches: 5. CDR3 amino acids: CASISGGLTDTQYF. The CDR3 DNA sequence: TGTGCCAGCATCAGCGGGGGACTCACAGATACGCAGTATTTT.

The V and J genes are TRBV27 and TRBJ2-3; D is unresolved. Germline CDR1 reads MNHEY; CDR2 reads SMNVEV (reference sequence). The CDR3 runs 15 residues. Trimming stripped 7 bases from V and 0 bases from J, with 14 bases between. The CDR3 DNA sequence: TGTGCCAGCACTCCAACCCGACTGAGCACAGATACGCAGTATTTT. Amino acid sequence: CASTPTRLSTDTQYF.

The V call is TRBV15, the J call TRBJ2-1, with TRBD2 identical over 16 bases. In germline, CDR1 is LNHNV, CDR2 YYDKDF (reference sequence). The V gene end was trimmed by 0 bases and the J gene end by 4 bases; junction bases not matched to a gene: 9. This CDR3 spans 20 amino acids. The DNA for the CDR3 is TGTGCCACCAGCAGAGATTCGGGACTAGCGGGAGGGCCCCTATACAATGAGCAGTTCTTC. Encoded protein: CATSRDSGLAGGPLYNEQFF.

The rearrangement joins TRBV15 to TRBJ1-4, with a possible D match to TRBD1 (5 bases). The germline CDR1 and CDR2 sequences are LNHNV and YYDKDF (reference sequence). This CDR3 has 16 residues. V gave up 0 bases and J gave up 6 bases, with 14 bases separating them. This CDR3 is CATSRDRAGRYEKLFF. DNA of the CDR3: TGTGCCACCAGCAGAGATCGGGCAGGGCGGTATGAAAAACTGTTTTTT. Complete variable domain (other parts from reference TRBV15 and TRBJ1-4): DAMVIQNPRYQVTQFGKPVTLSCSQTLNHNVMYWYQQKSSQAPKLLFHYYDKDFNNEADTPDNFQSRRPNTSFCFLDIRSPGLGDTAMYLCATSRDRAGRYEKLFFGSGTQLSVL.

The chain joins TRBV4-3 to TRBJ2-1, with 10 bases aligning to TRBD2. There are 16 residues in the CDR3. Losses at the gene ends were 0 bases for V and 7 bases for J; bases not matched to a gene: 6. Germline V gene lookup returns CDR1 LGHNA and CDR2 YSLEER. The CDR3 DNA reads TGCGCCAGCAGCCAAGAGGCTAGCGGGAGTTTGAATGAGCAGTTCTTC. Amino acids: CASSQEASGSLNEQFF.

The V call is TRBV30, the J call TRBJ2-1; a weak D match, TRBD1 (6 bases). CDR1 and CDR2 from the germline V gene are GTSNPN and SVGIG (reference sequence). Trimming cost V 1 base and J 5 bases, with 9 bases left between them. This CDR3 is 13 amino acids long. The CDR3 region is CAWSEGVDNEQFF. The CDR3 nucleotides are TGTGCCTGGAGTGAGGGGGTAGACAATGAGCAGTTCTTC.

This clone was seen just once. The chain carries TRBV4-1 and TRBJ1-2, with TRBD1 identical over 11 bases. This CDR3 has 14 amino acids. Germline V gives CDR1 MGHRA, CDR2 YSYEKL. V lost 4 bases, J lost 7 bases, and 5 bases stayed unmatched. CDR3 DNA: TGCGCCAGCAGCCCTCGGGACAGGGGGGCTGGCTACACCTTC. Protein product: CASSPRDRGAGYTF.

This clone was counted once. Other DNA sequences in the sample encode the same CDR3. The V and J genes are TRBV4-3 and TRBJ2-7; D gene uncertain. Germline CDR1 is LGHNA and CDR2 is YSLEER. CDR3 length: 14 amino acids. V was shortened by 1 base and J by 1 base, with 8 bases between the two germline ends. CDR3 loop: CASSQGAGSYEQYF. The CDR3 DNA reads TGCGCCAGCAGCCAAGGGGCTGGATCCTACGAGCAGTACTTC.

The chain couples TRBV21-1 to TRBJ2-3; the table's D call of TRBD1 was not tested on the DNA. TRBV21-1 is a documented pseudogene. This CDR3 comprises 16 residues. The CDR3 loop is CASTNRQPISTDTQYF. In nucleotides, the CDR3 is TGTGCCAGCACCAACCGACAGCCTATTAGCACAGATACGCAGTATTTT.

The chain is built from TRBV9 and TRBJ2-4; no reliable D call. The CDR3 totals 14 residues. The germline V and J ends were trimmed by 2 bases and 2 bases, with 8 bases remaining between them. Germline V CDR1 and CDR2: SGDLS, YYNGEE. The CDR3 region is CASSVGGTKNIQYF. CDR3 nucleotide sequence: TGTGCCAGCAGCGTTGGCGGTACCAAAAACATTCAGTACTTC.

This chain connects TRBV4-3 to TRBJ2-5; 11 nucleotides agree with TRBD2. This CDR3 region has 17 residues. V shed 0 bases, J shed 7 bases, and the junction held 10 bases outside the gene matches. Germline V gene data show CDR1 as LGHNA and CDR2 as YSLEER. The chain's CDR3 is CASSQDVAGGRVGTQYF. The CDR3 DNA is TGCGCCAGCAGCCAAGATGTAGCGGGAGGGCGGGTTGGGACCCAGTACTTC.

The J gene is TRBJ1-1, the V gene TRBV7-9, with no clear D. CDR1 is SEHNR, CDR2 FQNEAQ, per germline (reference sequence). The CDR3 has 13 residues. V was cut by 6 bases and J by 7 bases, with 15 bases left in between. CDR3: CASRLSAGIEAFF. DNA for the CDR3: TGTGCCAGCAGATTGTCCGCCGGGATTGAAGCTTTCTTT.

This clone was observed once. The chain joins TRBV5-4 to TRBJ1-1; TRBD1 might be the D (6 bases). Trimming took off 7 bases at V and 1 base at J, with 8 bases between the two ends. The CDR3 has 12 amino acids. Germline lookup yields CDR1 SGHNT and CDR2 YYREEE (reference sequence). The CDR3 reads CASQDRNTEAFF. The DNA of the CDR3 is TGTGCCAGCCAGGACAGGAACACTGAAGCTTTCTTT. The full variable domain, in which reference TRBV5-4 and TRBJ1-1 provide the parts outside the CDR3, is ETGVTQSPTHLIKTRGQQVTLRCSSQSGHNTVSWYQQALGQGPQFIFQYYREEENGRGNFPPRFSGLQFPNYSSELNVNALELDDSALYLCASQDRNTEAFFGQGTRLTVV.

V usage is TRBV30 and J usage is TRBJ1-1; 11 bases fit TRBD1. V dropped 3 bases and J dropped 1; count of bases not matched to a gene: 4. This CDR3 region has 15 residues. In germline, CDR1 is GTSNPN, CDR2 SVGIG (reference sequence). The CDR3 sequence: CAWSSGQGGNTEAFF. CDR3 bases: TGTGCCTGGAGCTCGGGACAGGGGGGGAACACTGAAGCTTTCTTT. Using reference TRBV30 and TRBJ1-1 for the parts outside the CDR3, the full variable domain is SQTIHQWPATLVQPVGSPLSLECTVEGTSNPNLYWYRQAAGRGLQLLFYSVGIGQISSEVPQNLSASRPQDRQFILSSKKLLLSDSGFYLCAWSSGQGGNTEAFFGQGTRLTVV.

This clone was detected a few times. The V gene is TRBV13, the J gene TRBJ2-7; possible D gene TRBD2, 5 bases. With 5 bases removed from V and 6 bases from J, the gap between germline ends came to 20 bases. Germline lookup yields CDR1 PRHDT and CDR2 FYEKMQ (reference sequence). There are 15 residues in the CDR3. The CDR3 DNA reads as TGTGCCAGCAGCCCGCAGTGGCCTGGAGGAGCCGAGCAGTACTTC. Protein product: CASSPQWPGGAEQYF.

This chain connects TRBV7-8 to TRBJ1-1; perhaps TRBD1 as D (6 bases). V gave up 5 bases and J gave up 2 bases, with 9 bases separating them. The CDR3 is 13 residues long. Germline V gives CDR1 SGHVS, CDR2 FQNEAQ. The CDR3 sequence: CASSTTGNTEAFF. CDR3 sequence (DNA): TGTGCCAGCAGCACGACAGGAAACACTGAAGCTTTCTTT.